This T cell receptor beta chain emerged from a study of blood T cell repertoires in COVID-19. Across the study: Material from acute and convalescent COVID-19 was sourced from the United States, Italy and Spain. Sample material is recorded as cDNA or gDNA derived from T cells, B-cell-depleted T cells, or PBMCs.

With 3 bases removed from V and 3 bases from J, the gap between germline ends came to 9 bases. Germline V gene sequence: CDR1 MNHEY, CDR2 SVGAGI. The CDR3 runs 14 residues. There are a few counts of this clone. How the authors handled the data: Amplified reference gene primers provided the basis for estimating nucleated cell counts. TCRdb's table, derived via immunoSEQ multiplex PCR, lists solely in-frame clones and lacks some. The V and J calls and clone size are taken from that table; D and trimming were inferred from the DNA. The sample has around 150,000 clones, roughly nine tenths seen once. Sequencing was carried out using peripheral blood. The clonotype was recovered from an older woman with active or convalescent COVID-19. The V gene is TRBV6-5, the J gene TRBJ1-5; D gene uncertain. The CDR3 sequence: CASSYSELNQPQHF. The CDR3, as DNA: TGTGCCAGCAGTTATTCGGAGCTCAATCAGCCCCAGCATTTT.